These 28 T cell receptor beta chains came from one sample sequenced in a study of blood T cell repertoires in COVID-19. Sequencing used immunoSEQ multiplex PCR; TCRdb keeps in-frame clones, though not all of them. The table lists over 200,000 clones, roughly 89% of them singletons, with approximately 15% in the top ten. The sample comprised PBMCs or T cells enriched from blood (not recorded which). These receptors originate from a man aged 30-40 years who had been exposed to COVID-19.

The chain employs TRBV27 and TRBJ2-1, with 7 bases matching TRBD1. This CDR3 comprises 16 residues. V dropped 5 bases and J dropped 5; count of bases not matched to a gene: 12. CDR1 and CDR2 from the germline V gene are MNHEY and SMNVEV (reference sequence). The CDR3 nucleotides are TGTGCCAGCAGTCTCCCACCGGGACAGTCAGACAATGAGCAGTTCTTC. It translates to CASSLPPGQSDNEQFF.

This clone was counted between two and nine times. The chain links TRBV5-1 to TRBJ1-2; 11 bases match TRBD1. Germline V gene sequence: CDR1 SGHRS, CDR2 YFSETQ. This CDR3 has 14 residues. After removal of 4 bases from V and 7 bases from J, the junction contained 6 bases not matched to a gene. CDR3 residues: CASSPDRGQSGYTF. The DNA of the CDR3 is TGCGCCAGCAGCCCGGACAGGGGGCAGAGTGGCTACACCTTC.

The table lists this clone with a few counts. This chain uses TRBV19 with TRBJ2-3; tentatively, D is TRBD2 (6 bases). V was clipped by 1 base and J by 6 bases, with 17 bases between them. Per germline, CDR1 LNHDA and CDR2 SQIVND (reference sequence). This CDR3 has 16 amino acids. The CDR3 DNA sequence: TGTGCCAGTAGTATAGTACCCGGGACTTTCTTGGATACGCAGTATTTT. Its translation: CASSIVPGTFLDTQYF.

The rearrangement uses TRBV2 and TRBJ2-2, with D possibly TRBD2 on 7 matching bases. V was trimmed by 7 bases and J by 8 bases, leaving 23 bases between them. The CDR3 consists of 16 residues. The germline CDR1 and CDR2 sequences are SNHLY and FYNNEI. CDR3 DNA sequence: TGTGCCAGCACCCAGAGGCGGGGGCCCCAATGGGGGGAGCTGTTTTTT. Its protein is CASTQRRGPQWGELFF. The full variable domain, with the rest looked up from reference TRBV2 and TRBJ2-2, is EPEVTQTPSHQVTQMGQEVILRCVPISNHLYFYWYRQILGQKVEFLVSFYNNEISEKSEIFDDQFSVERPDGSNFTLKIRSTKLEDSAMYFCASTQRRGPQWGELFFGEGSRLTVL.

The table lists this clone with a count of one. The gene calls are TRBV7-2 and TRBJ2-1; D might be TRBD2 (7 bases). Trimming removed 2 bases at V and 3 bases at J, with 20 bases between. Germline values: CDR1 SGHTA, CDR2 FQGNSA. The CDR3 contains 18 residues. CDR3 in amino acids: CASSLSGGGAHFYNEQFF. The CDR3 nucleotides are TGTGCCAGCAGCTTATCGGGCGGGGGCGCCCACTTCTACAATGAGCAGTTCTTC.

The rearrangement joins TRBV18 to TRBJ2-1; D is perhaps TRBD1 (5 bases). Trimming stripped 4 bases from V and 5 bases from J, with 6 bases between. This CDR3 has 12 residues. The germline V gene encodes CDR1 KGHSH and CDR2 LQKENI. CDR3 sequence: CASSRQNNEQFF. CDR3 bases: TGTGCCAGCTCACGACAGAACAATGAGCAGTTCTTC.

The chain joins TRBV3-1 (or the pseudogene TRBV3-2) to TRBJ2-2; D is perhaps TRBD1 (6 bases). The germline V gene has CDR1 LGHDT and CDR2 YNNKEL (reference sequence). The CDR3 runs 14 residues. V was cut by 11 bases and J by 0 bases, with 13 bases left in between. In nucleotides, the CDR3 is TGTGCCTGCCGACAGGAGTCGAACACCGGGGAGCTGTTTTTT. This gives the protein CACRQESNTGELFF.

The sample holds one count of this clone. The V gene is TRBV3-1 (or the pseudogene TRBV3-2), the J gene TRBJ2-1; 13 nucleotides match TRBD2. Unmatched junction bases numbered 2, after V lost 10 bases and J lost 2 bases. Per the germline V gene, CDR1 is LGHDT and CDR2 is YNNKEL (reference sequence). There are 14 residues in the CDR3. CDR3 in DNA: TGTGCCACCGGGACTAGCGGGGCCTACAATGAGCAGTTCTTC. It codes for CATGTSGAYNEQFF.

The V and J genes are TRBV5-1 and TRBJ1-2, with D unclear. Trimming pared 4 bases from V and 0 bases from J, leaving 19 bases between. This CDR3 is 17 amino acids long. Germline loops: CDR1 SGHRS, CDR2 YFSETQ. CDR3 protein: CASSMDPGSSANYGYTF. DNA for the CDR3: TGCGCCAGCAGCATGGATCCGGGATCTTCAGCTAACTATGGCTACACCTTC.

The chain uses TRBV19 and TRBJ1-2, with 7 bases identical to TRBD1. V lost 1 base to trimming and J lost 6 bases; unmatched junction nucleotides: 5. CDR3 length: 14 residues. Germline V gives CDR1 LNHDA, CDR2 SQIVND (reference sequence). This CDR3 is CASSIGGGGDGYTF. CDR3 coding DNA: TGTGCCAGTAGTATAGGAGGGGGCGGCGATGGCTACACCTTC.

The CDR3 reads CASSQARGGGELFF. The DNA of the CDR3 is TGCGCCAGCAGCCAAGCACGAGGGGGTGGGGAGCTGTTTTTT. The genes are TRBV4-3 and TRBJ2-2; weak D call: TRBD1 (6 bases). CDR1 and CDR2 from the germline V gene are LGHNA and YSLEER. The germline V and J ends were trimmed by 1 base and 8 bases, with 11 bases remaining between them. CDR3 size: 14 residues.

This rearrangement joins TRBV15 to TRBJ1-3; 7 positions match TRBD1. This CDR3 spans 19 amino acids. V lost 5 bases and J lost 1; bases outside the gene matches: 17. Germline CDR1 and CDR2: LNHNV and YYDKDF (reference sequence). CDR3 protein: CATSGGTALGSVSGNTIYF. The DNA of the CDR3 is TGTGCCACCAGCGGCGGGACAGCTTTAGGCTCGGTTTCTGGAAACACCATATATTTT.

The CDR3 nucleotides are TGTGCCAGCAGCTCATGGACAAGCCCTAATCAGCCCCAGCATTTT. The encoded protein is CASSSWTSPNQPQHF. V and J are TRBV7-2 and TRBJ1-5, with D possibly being TRBD1 (5 bases). The CDR3 extends over 15 amino acids. Looked up from germline, CDR1 is SGHTA and CDR2 is FQGNSA. The V and J ends lost 4 bases and 4 bases respectively, with 14 bases between them.

This chain uses TRBV12-5 with TRBJ1-1; tentatively, D is TRBD1 (5 bases). V was trimmed by 0 bases and J by 2 bases, leaving 16 bases between them. Germline values: CDR1 LGHNT, CDR2 FRNRAP. The CDR3 consists of 17 residues. Here the CDR3 DNA reads TGTGCTAGTGGTTTGGTACTCGGGCAGGGCAACAACACTGAAGCTTTCTTT. Translated, it gives CASGLVLGQGNNTEAFF.

The gene calls are TRBV27 and TRBJ1-2, with 8 bases matching TRBD1. The CDR3 covers 15 residues. Germline values: CDR1 MNHEY, CDR2 SMNVEV (reference sequence). The trim removed 6 bases at V and 2 bases at J, leaving 8 bases unmatched. CDR3 protein: CASSNGQGVNYGYTF. DNA of the CDR3: TGTGCCAGCAGCAACGGACAGGGCGTGAACTATGGCTACACCTTC.

The rearrangement joins TRBV6-5 to TRBJ1-2, with D maybe TRBD1 (5 bases). Trimming removed 10 bases from V and 5 bases from J, with 20 bases in between. In germline, CDR1 is MNHEY, CDR2 SVGAGI. The CDR3 covers 14 residues. DNA for the CDR3: TGTGCCACCGTGTGGGGGGGTAAATTGTATGGCTACACCTTC. Protein: CATVWGGKLYGYTF.

V is TRBV11-2 and J is TRBJ2-5, with 10 bases matching TRBD2. CDR3 length: 13 amino acids. Trimming took 5 bases from V and 7 from J; bases not matched to a gene: 4. The V gene's germline CDR1 is SGHAT and CDR2 FQNNGV. CDR3 sequence: CASSPRTSGTQYF. The CDR3 nucleotides are TGTGCCAGCAGCCCAAGGACTAGCGGGACCCAGTACTTC.

The chain uses TRBV5-1 and TRBJ1-3, with TRBD1 identical over 8 bases. The germline V gene has CDR1 SGHRS and CDR2 YFSETQ. Unmatched junction bases numbered 0, after V lost 4 bases and J lost 0 bases. The CDR3 has 14 amino acids. The CDR3 sequence: CASSGTGSGNTIYF. CDR3 bases: TGCGCCAGCAGCGGGACAGGCTCTGGAAACACCATATATTTT.

The V call is TRBV27, the J call TRBJ2-2, with D tentatively TRBD1 (5 bases). The V gene lost 5 bases and the J gene lost 4 bases, with 29 bases spanning the gap. The CDR3 consists of 20 residues. Germline CDR1 and CDR2: MNHEY and SMNVEV (reference sequence). The CDR3 is CASSRLLGQGPARGTGELFF. The CDR3 DNA is TGTGCCAGCAGTCGACTCTTGGGGCAGGGCCCAGCAAGGGGCACCGGGGAGCTGTTTTTT.

The V gene is TRBV4-3, the J gene TRBJ1-2; no definite D call. In germline, CDR1 is LGHNA, CDR2 YSLEER. V shed 0 bases and J shed 4 bases, with 12 bases lying between them. CDR3 size: 15 residues. The CDR3 bases are TGCGCCAGCAGCCAAGAACTAAGTTGGAGCTATGGCTACACCTTC. Protein: CASSQELSWSYGYTF.

The genes are TRBV29-1 and TRBJ2-5, with 10 bases identical to TRBD1. The CDR3 runs to 12 residues. The ends lost 7 bases at V and 5 bases at J; junction bases unmatched: 4. The germline gives CDR1 SQVTM, CDR2 ANQGSEA. CDR3 region: CSAGTGVETQYF. DNA of the CDR3: TGCAGCGCCGGGACAGGGGTGGAGACCCAGTACTTC.

The chain joins TRBV4-3 to TRBJ2-1; 10 bases are a match to TRBD2. The CDR3 contains 14 residues. J gave up 5 bases and V 4 bases, and 2 bases lay outside the gene matches. Germline-derived CDR1 and CDR2 are LGHNA and YSLEER. Here the CDR3 reads CASSLLAGNNEQFF. The CDR3 coding sequence is TGCGCCAGCAGCCTACTAGCGGGGAACAATGAGCAGTTCTTC.

The V gene is TRBV18, the J gene TRBJ1-2, with D tentatively TRBD1 (5 bases). CDR1 KGHSH and CDR2 LQKENI come from the germline V gene. With 3 bases removed from V and 4 bases from J, the gap between germline ends came to 21 bases. The CDR3 is made up of 17 amino acids. The CDR3 protein is CASSPVPTRGGVYGYTF. CDR3 nucleotide sequence: TGTGCCAGCTCACCGGTCCCCACGCGGGGAGGGGTCTATGGCTACACCTTC.

The chain has TRBV5-1 and TRBJ2-6, with TRBD2 as a possible D gene (6 bases). Trimming shortened V by 4 bases and J by 2 bases, and 22 bases separated the two germline ends. The germline V gene encodes CDR1 SGHRS and CDR2 YFSETQ. The CDR3 totals 19 residues. CDR3: CASSPGRGGRTTGANVLTF. CDR3 DNA sequence: TGCGCCAGCAGCCCGGGGCGGGGAGGAAGGACCACTGGGGCCAACGTCCTGACTTTC. The full variable domain, with the rest looked up from reference TRBV5-1 and TRBJ2-6, is KAGVTQTPRYLIKTRGQQVTLSCSPISGHRSVSWYQQTPGQGLQFLFEYFSETQRNKGNFPGRFSGRQFSNSRSEMNVSTLELGDSALYLCASSPGRGGRTTGANVLTFGAGSRLTVL.

This chain links TRBV5-5 with TRBJ1-3; 7 bases fit TRBD1. The germline CDR1 and CDR2 sequences are SGHKS and YYEKEE (reference sequence). V was pared by 4 bases and J by 5 bases, with 12 bases of the junction left unmatched. This CDR3 has 16 amino acids. CDR3 sequence (DNA): TGTGCCAGCAGCCAATATGAAGGGGGCGCGAGAAACACCATATATTTT. This encodes CASSQYEGGARNTIYF.

J is TRBJ1-5 and V is TRBV2; D is ambiguous. Trimming cost V 1 base and J 0 bases, with 7 bases left between them. The CDR3 covers 15 residues. Germline CDR1 is SNHLY and CDR2 is FYNNEI. CDR3 region: CASSEVRSSNQPQHF. Written as DNA, the CDR3 is TGTGCCAGCAGTGAAGTACGGAGTAGCAATCAGCCCCAGCATTTT.

The chain is built from TRBV5-6 and TRBJ1-1; possibly TRBD1 for D (5 bases). CDR1 SGHDT and CDR2 YYEEEE come from the germline V gene. This CDR3 has 15 amino acids. Trimming left V 0 bases short and J 2 bases short, with 11 bases between. In nucleotides, the CDR3 is TGTGCCAGCAGCTTGGCCCCAGGGCTCAACACTGAAGCTTTCTTT. This encodes CASSLAPGLNTEAFF.

The chain combines TRBV6-5 with TRBJ1-3; no clear D gene. CDR1 and CDR2 (germline): MNHEY, SVGAGI. This CDR3 contains 12 residues. V lost 6 bases and J lost 11, with 14 bases in between. The DNA of the CDR3 is TGTGCCAGCAGCGCCCGGGGATCGGCCATATATTTT. It yields the protein CASSARGSAIYF.